Listed below are T cell receptor beta chains from one sample, sequenced in a study of response to subunit inactivated influenza vaccine. TCRdb passed the RT-PCR reads through MiXCR, listing each CDR3 protein once. Counted here are fewer than 650,000 distinct CDR3 sequences, 10% to 15% occurring once; the ten biggest clones make up 10% to 15%. Sequenced material: PBMCs from blood, taken roughly 47 days after vaccination. These receptors all stem from a man aged 50 or older who received an inactivated influenza vaccine. CDR3s include the opening cysteine and the closing phenylalanine or tryptophan. D genes are given only for firm matches. Only part of the rows carry a size: once, few, many, or a class if the clone is expanded.

clone_size: .
d_call: .
j_call: TRBJ1-6
v_call: TRBV4-3
cdr3_aa: CASSQAWTDINSPLHF
cdr3_nt: TGCGCCAGCAGCCAAGCCTGGACAGACATTAATTCACCCCTCCACTTT

clone_size: few
d_call: .
j_call: TRBJ1-4
v_call: TRBV7-9
cdr3_aa: CASSLDKDGTNEKLFF
cdr3_nt: TGTGCCAGCAGCTTAGACAAGGACGGCACTAATGAAAAACTGTTTTTT

clone_size: .
d_call: TRBD1
j_call: TRBJ2-1
v_call: TRBV25-1
cdr3_aa: CASSAPTGGYEQFF
cdr3_nt: TGTGCCAGCAGTGCACCGACAGGGGGTTATGAGCAGTTCTTC

clone_size: few
d_call: .
j_call: TRBJ1-1
v_call: TRBV7-9
cdr3_aa: CASSLWRGHTEAFF
cdr3_nt: TGTGCCAGCAGCTTGTGGCGGGGGCACACTGAAGCTTTCTTT

clone_size: few
d_call: TRBD2
j_call: TRBJ2-3
v_call: TRBV5-1
cdr3_aa: CASRLTLAGTSTDTQYF
cdr3_nt: TGCGCCAGCAGACTGACGCTAGCGGGGACTAGCACAGATACGCAGTATTTT

clone_size: .
d_call: .
j_call: TRBJ2-6
v_call: TRBV4-3
cdr3_aa: CASSQDGALSGANVLTF
cdr3_nt: TGCGCCAGCAGCCAAGACGGAGCTCTCTCTGGGGCCAACGTCCTGACTTTC

clone_size: few
d_call: TRBD1
j_call: TRBJ2-1
v_call: TRBV24-1
cdr3_aa: CATSDLARTGRDEQFF
cdr3_nt: TGTGCCACCAGTGATTTGGCCCGGACAGGCCGGGATGAGCAGTTCTTC

clone_size: .
d_call: .
j_call: TRBJ2-7
v_call: TRBV12-3/TRBV12-4
cdr3_aa: CASRTGTLSYEQYF
cdr3_nt: TGTGCCAGCAGGACCGGGACTCTTTCCTACGAGCAGTACTTC

clone_size: few
d_call: .
j_call: TRBJ1-2
v_call: TRBV10-3
cdr3_aa: CAISELQGNYGYTF
cdr3_nt: TGTGCCATCAGTGAGTTACAGGGTAACTATGGCTACACCTTC

clone_size: once
d_call: TRBD1
j_call: TRBJ1-1
v_call: TRBV20-1
cdr3_aa: CSADRGRYTVAFF
cdr3_nt: TGCAGTGCTGACAGGGGACGGTACACTGTAGCTTTCTTT

clone_size: .
d_call: .
j_call: TRBJ1-2
v_call: TRBV12-3/TRBV12-4
cdr3_aa: CASSPFSDAGGYTF
cdr3_nt: TGTGCCAGCAGTCCTTTTTCGGACGCGGGAGGCTACACCTTC

clone_size: .
d_call: .
j_call: TRBJ2-7
v_call: TRBV9
cdr3_aa: CASSVSGGISYEQYF
cdr3_nt: TGTGCCAGCAGCGTTTCAGGGGGGATCTCCTACGAGCAGTACTTC

clone_size: .
d_call: .
j_call: TRBJ1-4
v_call: TRBV7-9
cdr3_aa: CASTGPATNEKLFF
cdr3_nt: TGTGCCAGTACGGGACCTGCAACTAATGAAAAACTGTTTTTT

clone_size: many
d_call: TRBD2
j_call: TRBJ2-5
v_call: TRBV20-1
cdr3_aa: CSARPMTSGVGETQYF
cdr3_nt: TGCAGTGCTCGCCCCATGACTAGCGGGGTAGGAGAGACCCAGTACTTC

clone_size: .
d_call: .
j_call: TRBJ1-3
v_call: TRBV4-2
cdr3_aa: CASSQDIWGEAGNTIYF
cdr3_nt: TGTGCCAGCAGCCAAGATATTTGGGGGGAGGCTGGAAACACCATATATTTT

clone_size: few
d_call: .
j_call: TRBJ2-3
v_call: TRBV24-1
cdr3_aa: CATSVGGVPDTQYF
cdr3_nt: TGTGCCACCAGTGTTGGAGGGGTCCCAGATACGCAGTATTTT

clone_size: .
d_call: .
j_call: TRBJ2-5
v_call: TRBV7-8
cdr3_aa: CASSPGFRERETQYF
cdr3_nt: TGTGCCAGCAGCCCAGGCTTTAGGGAGCGAGAGACCCAGTACTTC

clone_size: .
d_call: TRBD2
j_call: TRBJ2-1
v_call: TRBV5-1
cdr3_aa: CASSFQAGLAGAGEQFF
cdr3_nt: TGCGCCAGCAGCTTCCAGGCGGGACTAGCGGGAGCGGGTGAGCAGTTCTTC

clone_size: .
d_call: .
j_call: TRBJ1-2
v_call: TRBV20-1
cdr3_aa: CSPNGGVGNYGYTF
cdr3_nt: TGCAGTCCAAACGGGGGGGTTGGCAACTATGGCTACACCTTC

clone_size: .
d_call: .
j_call: TRBJ2-3
v_call: TRBV20-1
cdr3_aa: CSANLNRGVTDTQYF
cdr3_nt: TGCAGTGCTAACCTCAACCGGGGAGTAACAGATACGCAGTATTTT

clone_size: .
d_call: .
j_call: TRBJ1-4
v_call: TRBV7-8
cdr3_aa: CASSHTGTPEKLFF
cdr3_nt: TGTGCCAGCAGCCACACCGGGACACCAGAAAAACTGTTTTTT

clone_size: many
d_call: TRBD2
j_call: TRBJ2-1
v_call: TRBV7-6
cdr3_aa: CASSPTSGGTNEQFF
cdr3_nt: TGTGCCAGCAGCCCTACTAGCGGGGGGACAAATGAGCAGTTCTTC

clone_size: few
d_call: TRBD1
j_call: TRBJ1-5
v_call: TRBV27
cdr3_aa: CASSPRDRGGNQPQHF
cdr3_nt: TGTGCCAGCAGTCCCCGGGACAGGGGTGGCAATCAGCCCCAGCATTTT

clone_size: many
d_call: TRBD2
j_call: TRBJ2-7
v_call: TRBV4-2
cdr3_aa: CASSQGASGTAYEQYF
cdr3_nt: TGTGCCAGCAGCCAAGGAGCTAGCGGGACAGCCTACGAGCAGTACTTC

clone_size: .
d_call: .
j_call: TRBJ2-1
v_call: TRBV10-1
cdr3_aa: CASSSRGVYNEQFF
cdr3_nt: TGCGCCAGCAGTTCTAGGGGGGTCTACAATGAGCAGTTCTTC

clone_size: .
d_call: TRBD2
j_call: TRBJ2-1
v_call: TRBV5-1
cdr3_aa: CASSLGGTSGSYNEQFF
cdr3_nt: TGCGCCAGCAGCTTGGGCGGGACTAGCGGGTCCTACAATGAGCAGTTCTTC

clone_size: .
d_call: TRBD1
j_call: TRBJ2-3
v_call: TRBV7-8
cdr3_aa: CASSLNGQGVDTQYF
cdr3_nt: TGTGCCAGCAGCTTAAACGGACAGGGAGTAGATACGCAGTATTTT

clone_size: few
d_call: .
j_call: TRBJ2-7
v_call: TRBV29-1
cdr3_aa: CSVGLGDEQYF
cdr3_nt: TGCAGCGTGGGGCTAGGCGACGAGCAGTACTTC

clone_size: few
d_call: .
j_call: TRBJ2-7
v_call: TRBV20-1
cdr3_aa: CSARGVGAGPGYEQYF
cdr3_nt: TGCAGTGCTAGAGGTGTCGGAGCGGGCCCGGGCTACGAGCAGTACTTC

clone_size: many
d_call: TRBD2
j_call: TRBJ2-1
v_call: TRBV12-3/TRBV12-4
cdr3_aa: CASRSGGPYINEQFF
cdr3_nt: TGTGCCAGCAGAAGCGGGGGGCCTTATATCAATGAGCAGTTCTTC

clone_size: .
d_call: .
j_call: TRBJ2-1
v_call: TRBV3-1
cdr3_aa: CASSQDWANNEQFF
cdr3_nt: TGTGCCAGCAGCCAAGATTGGGCAAACAATGAGCAGTTCTTC

clone_size: .
d_call: .
j_call: TRBJ2-3
v_call: TRBV20-1
cdr3_aa: CSVAPTTDTQYF
cdr3_nt: TGCAGTGTGGCACCTACCACAGATACGCAGTATTTT

clone_size: .
d_call: .
j_call: TRBJ2-2
v_call: TRBV5-6
cdr3_aa: CASSLVTQGSGELFF
cdr3_nt: TGTGCCAGCAGCTTGGTAACCCAGGGGTCCGGGGAGCTGTTTTTT

clone_size: .
d_call: .
j_call: TRBJ2-7
v_call: TRBV2
cdr3_aa: CASSEGTRGEQYF
cdr3_nt: TGTGCCAGCAGTGAAGGAACCAGGGGCGAGCAGTACTTC

clone_size: .
d_call: TRBD1
j_call: TRBJ2-1
v_call: TRBV7-3
cdr3_aa: CASSLRTGGVMREQFF
cdr3_nt: TGTGCCAGCAGCTTGAGGACAGGGGGCGTGATGCGGGAGCAGTTCTTC

clone_size: few
d_call: .
j_call: TRBJ2-6
v_call: TRBV11-3
cdr3_aa: CASSLEAVLWSGANVLTF
cdr3_nt: TGTGCCAGCAGCTTAGAGGCGGTCCTCTGGTCTGGGGCCAACGTCCTGACTTTC

clone_size: .
d_call: .
j_call: TRBJ2-5
v_call: TRBV18
cdr3_aa: CASSPNARETQYF
cdr3_nt: TGTGCCAGCTCACCAAATGCGCGAGAGACCCAGTACTTC

clone_size: few
d_call: TRBD1
j_call: TRBJ2-3
v_call: TRBV24-1
cdr3_aa: CATSDRGQGITDTQYF
cdr3_nt: TGTGCCACCAGTGACCGGGGACAGGGAATCACAGATACGCAGTATTTT

clone_size: few
d_call: TRBD1
j_call: TRBJ2-1
v_call: TRBV5-5
cdr3_aa: CASSWTGLNNEQFF
cdr3_nt: TGTGCCAGCAGCTGGACAGGGTTGAACAATGAGCAGTTCTTC

clone_size: few
d_call: .
j_call: TRBJ1-1
v_call: TRBV29-1
cdr3_aa: CSARTARNTEAFF
cdr3_nt: TGCAGCGCCCGGACAGCTAGGAACACTGAAGCTTTCTTT

clone_size: many
d_call: TRBD1
j_call: TRBJ1-1
v_call: TRBV12-3/TRBV12-4
cdr3_aa: CASSLRGQGEAFF
cdr3_nt: TGTGCCAGCAGTTTACGGGGACAGGGTGAAGCTTTCTTT

clone_size: few
d_call: .
j_call: TRBJ1-2
v_call: TRBV12-3/TRBV12-4
cdr3_aa: CASSLETRNYGYTF
cdr3_nt: TGTGCCAGCAGTTTGGAAACAAGAAACTATGGCTACACCTTC

clone_size: .
d_call: TRBD1
j_call: TRBJ2-7
v_call: TRBV12-3/TRBV12-4
cdr3_aa: CASSAGQGMYEQYF
cdr3_nt: TGTGCCAGCAGCGCGGGACAGGGCATGTACGAGCAGTACTTC

clone_size: few
d_call: TRBD1
j_call: TRBJ1-5
v_call: TRBV20-1
cdr3_aa: CSAFGTGGFNQPQHF
cdr3_nt: TGCAGTGCTTTCGGGACAGGGGGGTTCAATCAGCCCCAGCATTTT

clone_size: .
d_call: .
j_call: TRBJ1-5
v_call: TRBV20-1
cdr3_aa: CSASRPEGLRNQPQHF
cdr3_nt: TGCAGTGCTAGCAGACCCGAGGGGTTGCGCAATCAGCCCCAGCATTTT

clone_size: few
d_call: TRBD1
j_call: TRBJ2-6
v_call: TRBV12-3/TRBV12-4
cdr3_aa: CASSPDRGSSGANVLTF
cdr3_nt: TGTGCCAGCAGTCCGGACAGGGGATCCTCTGGGGCCAACGTCCTGACTTTC

clone_size: .
d_call: .
j_call: TRBJ1-1
v_call: TRBV5-1
cdr3_aa: CASSRLPRGNSNTEAFF
cdr3_nt: TGCGCCAGCAGCAGACTCCCGCGGGGGAACTCGAACACTGAAGCTTTCTTT

clone_size: few
d_call: TRBD1
j_call: TRBJ2-7
v_call: TRBV28
cdr3_aa: CASSRPTGGLYEQYF
cdr3_nt: TGTGCCAGCAGTCGTCCGACAGGGGGCCTCTACGAGCAGTACTTC

clone_size: .
d_call: .
j_call: TRBJ2-7
v_call: TRBV15
cdr3_aa: CATSREGDSYEQYF
cdr3_nt: TGTGCCACCAGCAGAGAGGGGGACTCCTACGAGCAGTACTTC